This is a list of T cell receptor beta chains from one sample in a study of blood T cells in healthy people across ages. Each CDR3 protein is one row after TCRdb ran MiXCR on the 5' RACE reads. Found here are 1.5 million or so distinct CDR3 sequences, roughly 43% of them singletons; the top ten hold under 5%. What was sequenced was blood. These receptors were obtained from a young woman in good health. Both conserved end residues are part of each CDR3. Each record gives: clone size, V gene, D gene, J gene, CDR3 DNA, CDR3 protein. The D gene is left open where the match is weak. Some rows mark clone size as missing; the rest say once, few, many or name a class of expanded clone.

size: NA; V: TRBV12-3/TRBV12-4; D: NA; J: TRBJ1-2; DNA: TGTGCCAGCAGTTTCGGAGGACTTAACTATGGCTACACCTTC; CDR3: CASSFGGLNYGYTF
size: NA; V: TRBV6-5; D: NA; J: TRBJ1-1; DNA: TGTGCCAGCAGTTGGGACATGAACACTGAAGCTTTCTTT; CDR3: CASSWDMNTEAFF
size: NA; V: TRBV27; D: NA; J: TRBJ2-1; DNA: TGTGCCAGCAGCCCGGGACCCCCACACTACAATGAGCAGTTCTTC; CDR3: CASSPGPPHYNEQFF
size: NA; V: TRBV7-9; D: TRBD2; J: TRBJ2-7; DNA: TGTGCCAGCAGCTCTTTAGCGGGGAGCTCCTACAATGAGCAGTACTTC; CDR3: CASSSLAGSSYNEQYF
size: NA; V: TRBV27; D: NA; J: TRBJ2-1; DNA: TGTGCCAGCAGTTTATTTGGCCCCAAGGCCGGAAATGAGCAGTTCTTC; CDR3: CASSLFGPKAGNEQFF
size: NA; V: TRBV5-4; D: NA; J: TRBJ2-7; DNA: TGTGCCAGCCGCTCAGGACAGTTAAGCTACGAGCAGTACTTC; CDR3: CASRSGQLSYEQYF
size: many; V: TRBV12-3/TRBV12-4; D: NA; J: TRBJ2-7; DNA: TGTGCCAGCAGTTATTTTGGGGACTCCTACGAGCAGTACTTC; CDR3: CASSYFGDSYEQYF
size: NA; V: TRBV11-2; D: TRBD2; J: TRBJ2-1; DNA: TGTGCCAGCAGCTTAGGGGGACTAGCGGGGGGGCAGGAGTTCTTC; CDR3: CASSLGGLAGGQEFF
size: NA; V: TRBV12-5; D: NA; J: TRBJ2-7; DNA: TGTGCTAGTGGTTTGTTCCCGCGGGTCCTCGAGCAGTACTTC; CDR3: CASGLFPRVLEQYF
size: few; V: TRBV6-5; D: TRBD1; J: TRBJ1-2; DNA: TGTGCCAGCAGTTACGTGACAGGGGGCTATGGCTACACCTTC; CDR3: CASSYVTGGYGYTF
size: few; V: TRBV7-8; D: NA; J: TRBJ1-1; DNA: TGTGCCAGCAGCCACCGGGACGACGCTGAAGCTTTCTTT; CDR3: CASSHRDDAEAFF
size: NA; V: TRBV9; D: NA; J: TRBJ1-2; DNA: TGTGCCAACCCCGTTGGGGGGTCAGATGGCTACACCTTC; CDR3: CANPVGGSDGYTF
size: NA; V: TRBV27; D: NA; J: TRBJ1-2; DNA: TGTGCCAGCAGAACCGGGGGGGTTTCCGGCTACACCTTC; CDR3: CASRTGGVSGYTF
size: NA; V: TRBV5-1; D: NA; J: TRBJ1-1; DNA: TGCGCCAGCAGCTCGACCCCGGGGGCTAACACTGAAGCTTTCTTT; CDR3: CASSSTPGANTEAFF
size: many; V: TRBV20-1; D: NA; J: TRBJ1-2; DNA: TGCAGTGCTAGAGGACCGAATTATGGCTACACCTTC; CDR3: CSARGPNYGYTF
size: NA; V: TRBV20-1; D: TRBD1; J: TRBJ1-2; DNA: TGCAGTGCCGGACAGGGGAAGGGTGGCTACACCTTC; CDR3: CSAGQGKGGYTF
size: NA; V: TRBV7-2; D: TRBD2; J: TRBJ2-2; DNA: TGTGCCAGCAGCTCGGGACTAGCGGGAGCCGGGGAGCTGTTTTTT; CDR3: CASSSGLAGAGELFF
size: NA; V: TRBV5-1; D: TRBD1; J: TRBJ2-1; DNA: TGCGCTAGCAGCGCAGACAGGGATATGCTTGAGCAGTTCTTC; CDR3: CASSADRDMLEQFF
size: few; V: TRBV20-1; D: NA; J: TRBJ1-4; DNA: TGCAGTGCTAGAGATCTAAAAGTCCCTAAACTGTTTTTT; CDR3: CSARDLKVPKLFF
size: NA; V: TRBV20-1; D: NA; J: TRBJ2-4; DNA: TGCAGTGCTAGCTCCGAAGCCAAAAACATTCAGTACTTC; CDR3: CSASSEAKNIQYF
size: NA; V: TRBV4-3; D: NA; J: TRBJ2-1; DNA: TGCGCCAGCAGCCAAGAAGCCAGGAGTGTGAACGCCTACAATGAGCAGTTCTTC; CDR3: CASSQEARSVNAYNEQFF
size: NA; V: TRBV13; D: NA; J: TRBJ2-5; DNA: TGTGCCAGCAGTCCGGGTCGATTGTACCAAGAGACCCAGTACTTC; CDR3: CASSPGRLYQETQYF
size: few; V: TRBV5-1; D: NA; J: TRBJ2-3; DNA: TGCGCCAGCAGCTTGGCCGGCGGGGATCTCACAGATACGCAGTATTTT; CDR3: CASSLAGGDLTDTQYF
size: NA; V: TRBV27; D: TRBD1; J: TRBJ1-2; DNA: TGTGCCAGCAGTCCCGGGACAGGGGCCGTCTATGGCTACACCTTC; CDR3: CASSPGTGAVYGYTF
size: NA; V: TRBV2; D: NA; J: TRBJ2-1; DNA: TGTGCCAGCAGTGTACGGGGGTCTAGTAATGAGCAGTTCTTC; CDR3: CASSVRGSSNEQFF
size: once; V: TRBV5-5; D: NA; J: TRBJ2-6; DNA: TGTGCCAGCAGCTCAACCCTACAGGTTGGGAGCTCTGGGGCCAACGTCCTGACTTTC; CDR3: CASSSTLQVGSSGANVLTF
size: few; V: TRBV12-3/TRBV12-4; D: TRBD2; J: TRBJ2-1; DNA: TGTGCCAGCAGTTCTGCCGGGGGGGGAGGAGGACAGCAGTTCTTC; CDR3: CASSSAGGGGGQQFF
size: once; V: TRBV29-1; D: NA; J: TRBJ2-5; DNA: TGCAGCGGTCACAGGGCGGACGAGACCCAGTACTTC; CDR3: CSGHRADETQYF
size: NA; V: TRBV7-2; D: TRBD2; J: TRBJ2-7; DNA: TGTGCCAGCAGCCACGACGGGACTAGGGGACGTGGTGAGCAGTACTTC; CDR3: CASSHDGTRGRGEQYF
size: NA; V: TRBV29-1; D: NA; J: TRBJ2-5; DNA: TGCAGCGTTGAGGGCAGACCATCACAGGGTGAGCAGTACTTC; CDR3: CSVEGRPSQGEQYF
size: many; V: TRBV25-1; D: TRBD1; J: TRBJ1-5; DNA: TGTGCCAGCAGTGAACGGCCGGACAGGGGCGAGAGCAATCAGCCCCAGCATTTT; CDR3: CASSERPDRGESNQPQHF
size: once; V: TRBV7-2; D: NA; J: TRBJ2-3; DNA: TGTGCCAGCAGCTTAGGGGTGCAGCGGAGGGCAGATACGCAGTATTTT; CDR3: CASSLGVQRRADTQYF
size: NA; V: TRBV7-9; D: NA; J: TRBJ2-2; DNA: TGTGCCAGCAGCTCTCCGGGACAGAACACCGGGGAGCTGTTTTTT; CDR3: CASSSPGQNTGELFF
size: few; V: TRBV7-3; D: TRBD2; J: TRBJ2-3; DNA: TGTGCCAGCAGCTTATCGGCTAGCGGTAGGACAGATACGCAGTATTTT; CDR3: CASSLSASGRTDTQYF
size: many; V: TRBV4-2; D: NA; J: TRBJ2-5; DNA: TGTGCCAGCAGCCAAGATGTATACTCCCAAGAGACCCAGTACTTC; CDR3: CASSQDVYSQETQYF
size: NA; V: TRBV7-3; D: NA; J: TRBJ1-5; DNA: TGTACCAGCAGCTTAACTCTAGGACAGCCCCAGCATTTT; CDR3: CTSSLTLGQPQHF
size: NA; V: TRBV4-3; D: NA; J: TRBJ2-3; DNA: TGCGCCAGCAGCCGGGGACATCTTAGCACAGATACGCAGTATTTT; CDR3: CASSRGHLSTDTQYF
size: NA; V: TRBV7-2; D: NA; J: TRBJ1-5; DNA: TGTGCCAGCAGCTTATGGGTCCCCCTCGGGCATCAGCCCCAGCATTTT; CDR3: CASSLWVPLGHQPQHF
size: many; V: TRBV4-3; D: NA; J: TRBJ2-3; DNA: TGCGCCAGCAGCCAAGGGCTAGCCACAGATACGCAGTATTTT; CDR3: CASSQGLATDTQYF
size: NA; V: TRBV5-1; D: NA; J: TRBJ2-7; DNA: TGCGCCAGCAGCTTGGCCCCGGGCGGCTCCTACGAGCAGTACTTC; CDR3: CASSLAPGGSYEQYF
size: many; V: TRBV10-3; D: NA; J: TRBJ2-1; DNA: TGTGCCATCATGCCGGGGGAACCCAATGAGCAGTTCTTC; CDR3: CAIMPGEPNEQFF